Listed below are T cell receptor beta chains from one sample, sequenced in a study of cytomegalovirus exposure and HLA in healthy donors. Profiling relied on immunoSEQ multiplex PCR, and the TCRdb table lists in-frame clones only, not all of them. Among 60,000 to 90,000 clones, about 79% were seen once, and the ten largest hold 18%. Sequencing used PBMCs. These receptors were collected from a man between 65 and 85 years old in good health and CMV-seropositive. Each CDR3 is given with its conserved first and last residue. The D gene is left open where the match is weak.

j_call	v_call	d_call	cdr3_nt	cdr3_aa
TRBJ2-1	TRBV6-5	TRBD2	TGTGCCAGCAGTAAGGGACTAGCGGTTTACAATGAGCAGTTCTTC	CASSKGLAVYNEQFF
TRBJ1-2	TRBV5-1	-	TGCGCCAGCAGCTTTCTACAGCCCTATGGCTACACCTTC	CASSFLQPYGYTF
TRBJ2-7	TRBV10-1	-	TGCGCCAGCAGTGAGGCAGGGCGCGACGAGCAGTACTTC	CASSEAGRDEQYF
TRBJ2-3	TRBV6-5	TRBD2	TGTGCCAGCAGCAAGAGCGGGAGTAGCACAGATACGCAGTATTTT	CASSKSGSSTDTQYF
TRBJ2-7	TRBV29-1	TRBD1	TGCAGCGTCTTTCTCTCAGGGGGCAAGGACGAGCAGTACTTC	CSVFLSGGKDEQYF
TRBJ2-4	TRBV6-5	TRBD2	TGTGCCAGCGGGGCGGGAGACCCCAAAAACATTCAGTACTTC	CASGAGDPKNIQYF
TRBJ2-1	TRBV5-1	TRBD2	TGCGCCACCCGGCTAGCGGTCTCCTACAATGAGCAGTTCTTC	CATRLAVSYNEQFF
TRBJ1-1	TRBV28	TRBD1	TGTGCCAGCAGTTCCCCTGGGGACAGGGGGCGTTGGACTGAAGCTTTCTTT	CASSSPGDRGRWTEAFF
TRBJ1-1	TRBV30	TRBD1	TGTGCCTGGAGATCACAGGGGGCGTCTGAAGCTTTCTTT	CAWRSQGASEAFF
TRBJ2-5	TRBV5-1	-	TGCGCCAGCAGCCCTTACAGGGCGAGAGAGACCCAGTACTTC	CASSPYRARETQYF
TRBJ2-2	TRBV11-1	TRBD1	TGTGCCAGCAGCATCCAACAGGGGACCGGGGAGCTGTTTTTT	CASSIQQGTGELFF
TRBJ2-7	TRBV10-3	TRBD1	TGTGCCATCAGTTCAGACCGGGACAGGGGGATTACTTCCTACGAGCAGTACTTC	CAISSDRDRGITSYEQYF
TRBJ2-7	TRBV5-1	-	TGCGCCAGCAGCGCCGGGTCGACTTACGAGCAGTACTTC	CASSAGSTYEQYF